This note documents a single T cell receptor beta chain sequence. Its cognate antigen is unknown. Eight separate reactions per sample served to make cDNA. TCRdb reprocessed the 5' RACE reads and keeps a single row for each CDR3 protein, giving no DNA. This sample's table has around 400,000 distinct CDR3 sequences. The data stem from a study of monozygotic twins with inflammatory bowel disease. Study-wide results and limits: With others, IBD patients shared fewer clonotypes than healthy twins did, especially with disease activity.

This clonotype was sampled from a human donor with ulcerative colitis or Crohn's disease, or a healthy co-twin of an affected twin (not recorded which). The sequenced sample consisted of blood.

CDR3: CASSLWTGGYEQYF. The chain combines TRBV14 with TRBJ2-7; TCRdb gives TRBD1 as the D gene, but with no DNA this cannot be confirmed. This CDR3 region has 14 residues. The V gene's germline CDR1 is SGHDN and CDR2 FVKESK.